The 4 T cell receptor beta chains below come from one sample, sequenced in a study of cytomegalovirus exposure and HLA in healthy donors. TCRdb's table, derived via immunoSEQ multiplex PCR, lists solely in-frame clones and lacks some. Of approximately 140,000 clones detected, around 90% appear once; the ten largest clones hold approximately 8.7%. The sequencing input was PBMCs. Source of these receptors: a young man in good health and CMV-seropositive.

This chain uses TRBV11-2 with TRBJ2-7; D is possibly TRBD2 (5 bases). V lost 1 base and J lost 2, with 12 bases in between. This CDR3 has 15 residues. Germline-derived CDR1 and CDR2 are SGHAT and FQNNGV. For the CDR3, the DNA is TGTGCCAGCAGCTTAGTAGTTGGGAGACCCTACGAGCAGTACTTC. Protein product: CASSLVVGRPYEQYF.

V gene TRBV29-1 combines with J gene TRBJ2-1; TRBD2 agrees at 7 bases. There are 13 residues in the CDR3. Germline values: CDR1 SQVTM, CDR2 ANQGSEA. V lost 3 bases to trimming and J lost 9 bases; unmatched junction nucleotides: 8. The CDR3 region is CSVEKTSSGEQFF. The CDR3 DNA follows: TGCAGCGTTGAGAAGACTAGCTCAGGTGAGCAGTTCTTC.

The chain couples TRBV5-6 to TRBJ1-1; TRBD1 aligns across 8 bases. The CDR3 spans 14 residues. J gave up 11 bases and V 0 bases, and 9 bases lay outside the gene matches. CDR1 and CDR2 (germline): SGHDT, YYEEEE. CDR3 protein: CASSLGQGALGAFF. The CDR3 DNA sequence: TGTGCCAGCAGCTTGGGCCAGGGGGCCTTAGGCGCTTTCTTT.

This chain links TRBV18 with TRBJ2-1, with 12 bases aligning to TRBD2. The germline V gene encodes CDR1 KGHSH and CDR2 LQKENI. This CDR3 is 15 amino acids long. J gave up 7 bases and V 3 bases, and 4 bases lay outside the gene matches. The CDR3 DNA reads TGTGCCAGCTCACCTAGACTAGCGGGAGAGAATGAGCAGTTCTTC. This translates into CASSPRLAGENEQFF.